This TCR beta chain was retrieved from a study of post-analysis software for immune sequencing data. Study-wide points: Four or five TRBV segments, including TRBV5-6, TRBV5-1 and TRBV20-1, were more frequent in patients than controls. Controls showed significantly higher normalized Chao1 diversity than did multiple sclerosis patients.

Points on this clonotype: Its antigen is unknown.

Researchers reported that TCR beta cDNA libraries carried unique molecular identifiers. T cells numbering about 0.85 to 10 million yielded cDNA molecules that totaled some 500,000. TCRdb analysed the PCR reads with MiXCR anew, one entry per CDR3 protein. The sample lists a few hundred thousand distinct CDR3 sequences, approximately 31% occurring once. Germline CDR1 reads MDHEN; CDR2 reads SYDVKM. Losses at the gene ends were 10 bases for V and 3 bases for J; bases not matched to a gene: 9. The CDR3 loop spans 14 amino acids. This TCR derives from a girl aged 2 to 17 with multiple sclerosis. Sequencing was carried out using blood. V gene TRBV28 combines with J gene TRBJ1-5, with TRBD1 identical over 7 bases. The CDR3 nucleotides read TGTGCCATCGGGACAGCTTTACCCAATCAGCCCCAGCATTTT. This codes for CAIGTALPNQPQHF.